This T cell receptor (beta chain) originates from a study of T-cell memory formation after mild COVID-19. MiXCR, run by TCRdb on the 5' RACE reads, gives a single entry per CDR3 protein. Of about 440,000 distinct CDR3 sequences in the sample, around 20% were seen once. This clonotype appeared many times. There are 13 residues in the CDR3. Germline loops: CDR1 SGHRS, CDR2 YFSETQ. V dropped 3 bases and J dropped 8 bases, with 14 bases sitting between them. The sequence was obtained from an adult woman who had mild COVID-19 (a few samples of this study predate the infection). Cell type and time point are not known. The material sequenced was PBMCs or a T cell subset sorted from them (not recorded which). J is TRBJ1-2 and V is TRBV5-1; the D is unclear. The CDR3: CASSSKNARGYTF. CDR3 coding DNA: TGCGCCAGCAGCTCGAAAAACGCACGCGGCTACACCTTC.